The clone carrying this T cell receptor (beta chain) was detected only once. Its antigen is currently unknown. Clones were read by immunoSEQ multiplex PCR, and TCRdb kept only the in-frame ones, dropping some. This sample has around 1.1 million clones, with around 77% found just once. Germline-derived CDR1 and CDR2 are SGHRS and YFSETQ. V trimming: 4 bases; J trimming: 5 bases; junction bases outside the gene matches: 8. There are 15 residues in the CDR3. These data belong to a study of shared clonotypes between healthy human individuals. Study at large: A donor's plate count was three for CD4 naive and three for CD4 memory; CD8 naive had two and CD8 memory one. Findings and caveats of the study: Among the subsets, naive ones generally showed larger estimated richness than memory ones.

Negatively enriched CD4+ T cells were divided by CD45RA into naive and memory. The sequence derives from a man younger than 35 in good health. Some clones in this sample may be carry-over from other donors' samples. The genes are TRBV5-1 and TRBJ2-7; 11 bases agree with TRBD2. Sequenced input: memory CD4+ T cells from PBMCs. The subset denotes: CD45RA-negative fraction. The CDR3 DNA is TGCGCCAGCAGCCCCTTAGCGGGAGGGCCGCACGAGCAGTACTTC. It translates to CASSPLAGGPHEQYF.